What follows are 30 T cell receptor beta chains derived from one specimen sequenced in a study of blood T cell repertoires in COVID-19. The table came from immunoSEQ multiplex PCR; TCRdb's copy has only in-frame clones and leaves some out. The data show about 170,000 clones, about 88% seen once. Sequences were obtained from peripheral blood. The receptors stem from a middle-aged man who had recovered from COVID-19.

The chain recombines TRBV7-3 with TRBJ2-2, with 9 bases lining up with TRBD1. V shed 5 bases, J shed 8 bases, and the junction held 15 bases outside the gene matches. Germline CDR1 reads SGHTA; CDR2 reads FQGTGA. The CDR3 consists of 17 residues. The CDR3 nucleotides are TGTGCCAGCAGCCCAAAGAAGGGACAGGGTCTGTCGGGGGAGCTGTTTTTT. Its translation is CASSPKKGQGLSGELFF.

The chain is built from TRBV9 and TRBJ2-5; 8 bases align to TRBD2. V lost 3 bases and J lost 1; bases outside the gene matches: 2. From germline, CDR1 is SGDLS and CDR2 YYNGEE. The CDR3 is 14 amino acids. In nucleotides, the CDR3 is TGTGCCAGCAGCGAGGGACTAGGCCAAGAGACCCAGTACTTC. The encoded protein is CASSEGLGQETQYF.

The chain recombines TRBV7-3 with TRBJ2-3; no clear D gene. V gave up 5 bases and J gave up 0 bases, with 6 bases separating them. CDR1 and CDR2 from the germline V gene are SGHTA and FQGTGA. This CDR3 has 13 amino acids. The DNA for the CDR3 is TGTGCCAGCAGCGCGACTAGCACAGATACGCAGTATTTT. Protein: CASSATSTDTQYF.

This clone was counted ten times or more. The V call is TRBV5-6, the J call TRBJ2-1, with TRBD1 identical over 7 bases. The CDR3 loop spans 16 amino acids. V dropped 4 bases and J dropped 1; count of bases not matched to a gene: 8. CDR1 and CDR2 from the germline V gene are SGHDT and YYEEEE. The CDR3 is CASSPEKQGSYNEQFF. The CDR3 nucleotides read TGTGCCAGCAGCCCCGAGAAACAGGGGTCCTACAATGAGCAGTTCTTC.

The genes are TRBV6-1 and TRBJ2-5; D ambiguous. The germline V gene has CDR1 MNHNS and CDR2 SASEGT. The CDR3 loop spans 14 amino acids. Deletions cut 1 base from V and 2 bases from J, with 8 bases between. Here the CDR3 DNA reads TGTGCCAGCAGTGAAGGTTACTCACAAGAGACCCAGTACTTC. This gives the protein CASSEGYSQETQYF.

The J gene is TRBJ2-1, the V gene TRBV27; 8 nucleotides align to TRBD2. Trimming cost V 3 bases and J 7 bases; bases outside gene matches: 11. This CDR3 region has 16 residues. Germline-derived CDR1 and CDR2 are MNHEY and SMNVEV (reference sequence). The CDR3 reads CASSLTSAYILNEQFF. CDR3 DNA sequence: TGTGCCAGCAGTTTGACTAGCGCCTATATCCTGAATGAGCAGTTCTTC.

CDR3 loop: CAWSGQDGNTIYF. CDR3 nucleotide sequence: TGTGCCTGGAGTGGACAGGATGGAAACACCATATATTTT. V is TRBV30 and J is TRBJ1-3; tentative D call: TRBD1 (6 bases). The CDR3 extends over 13 amino acids. Germline loops: CDR1 GTSNPN, CDR2 SVGIG (reference sequence). V dropped 1 base and J dropped 3 bases, with 7 bases sitting between them.

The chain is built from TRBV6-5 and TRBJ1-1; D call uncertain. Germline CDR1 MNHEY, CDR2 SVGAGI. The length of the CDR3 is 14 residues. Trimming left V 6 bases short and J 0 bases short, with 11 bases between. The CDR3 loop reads CASREGPLNTEAFF. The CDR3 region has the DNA TGTGCCAGCAGGGAGGGTCCCCTGAACACTGAAGCTTTCTTT.

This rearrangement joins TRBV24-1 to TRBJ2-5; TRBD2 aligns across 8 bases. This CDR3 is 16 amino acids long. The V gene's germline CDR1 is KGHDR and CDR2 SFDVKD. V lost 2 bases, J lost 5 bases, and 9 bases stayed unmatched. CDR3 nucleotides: TGTGCCACCAGTGATTCCGGGGGGGGCCGCCGCGAGACCCAGTACTTC. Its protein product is CATSDSGGGRRETQYF.

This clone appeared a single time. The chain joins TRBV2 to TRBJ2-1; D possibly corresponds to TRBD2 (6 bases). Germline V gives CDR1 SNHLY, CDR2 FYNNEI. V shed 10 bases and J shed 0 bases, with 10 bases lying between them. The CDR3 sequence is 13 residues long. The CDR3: CATTRGSYNEQFF. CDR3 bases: TGTGCCACTACGCGGGGCTCCTACAATGAGCAGTTCTTC.

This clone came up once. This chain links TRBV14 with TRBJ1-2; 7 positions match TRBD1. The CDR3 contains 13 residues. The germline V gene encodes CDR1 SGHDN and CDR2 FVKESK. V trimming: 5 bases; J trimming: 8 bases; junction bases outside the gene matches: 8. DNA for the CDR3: TGTGCCAGCAGCGTACGACAGGGAGGCGGCTACACCTTC. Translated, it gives CASSVRQGGGYTF.

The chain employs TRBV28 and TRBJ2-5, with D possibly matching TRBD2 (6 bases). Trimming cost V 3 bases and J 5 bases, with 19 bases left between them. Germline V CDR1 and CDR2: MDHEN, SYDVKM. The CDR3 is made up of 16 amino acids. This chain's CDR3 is CASSFPTPGVTETQYF. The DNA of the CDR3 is TGTGCCAGCAGTTTCCCCACACCGGGGGTCACCGAGACCCAGTACTTC.

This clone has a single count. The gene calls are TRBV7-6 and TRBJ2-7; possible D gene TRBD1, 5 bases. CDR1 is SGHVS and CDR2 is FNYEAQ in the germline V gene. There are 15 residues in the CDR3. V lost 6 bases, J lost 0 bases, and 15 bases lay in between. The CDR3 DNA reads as TGTGCCAGCAGTCCAAGGGCAGGGTCCTCCTACGAGCAGTACTTC. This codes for CASSPRAGSSYEQYF. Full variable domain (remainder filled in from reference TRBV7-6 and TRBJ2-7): GAGVSQSPRYKVTKRGQDVALRCDPISGHVSLYWYRQALGQGPEFLTYFNYEAQQDKSGLPNDRFSAERPEGSISTLTIQRTEQRDSAMYRCASSPRAGSSYEQYFGPGTRLTVT.

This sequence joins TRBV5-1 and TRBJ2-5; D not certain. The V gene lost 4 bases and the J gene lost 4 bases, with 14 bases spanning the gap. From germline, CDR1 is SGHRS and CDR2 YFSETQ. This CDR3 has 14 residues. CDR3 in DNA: TGCGCCAGCAGCCCCAACCCTCCGGGAGAGACCCAGTACTTC. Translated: CASSPNPPGETQYF.

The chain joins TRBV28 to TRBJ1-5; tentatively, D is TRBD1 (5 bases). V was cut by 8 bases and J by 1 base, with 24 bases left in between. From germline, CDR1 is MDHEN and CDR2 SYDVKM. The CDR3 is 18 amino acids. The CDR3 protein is CASVGGWGTSLSNQPQHF. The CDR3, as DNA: TGTGCCAGCGTTGGCGGCTGGGGGACTTCCCTAAGCAATCAGCCCCAGCATTTT.

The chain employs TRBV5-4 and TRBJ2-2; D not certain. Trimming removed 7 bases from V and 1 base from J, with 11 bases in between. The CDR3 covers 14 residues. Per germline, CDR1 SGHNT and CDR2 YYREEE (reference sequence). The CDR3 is CASGLPGNTGELFF. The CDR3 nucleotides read TGTGCCAGCGGGCTTCCCGGGAACACCGGGGAGCTGTTTTTT.

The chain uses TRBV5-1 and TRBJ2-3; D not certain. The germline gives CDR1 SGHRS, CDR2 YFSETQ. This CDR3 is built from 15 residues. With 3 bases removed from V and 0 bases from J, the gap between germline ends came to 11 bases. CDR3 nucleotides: TGCGCCAGCAGCTGGCCCACTACTAGCACAGATACGCAGTATTTT. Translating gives CASSWPTTSTDTQYF. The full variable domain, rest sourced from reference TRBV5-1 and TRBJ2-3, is KAGVTQTPRYLIKTRGQQVTLSCSPISGHRSVSWYQQTPGQGLQFLFEYFSETQRNKGNFPGRFSGRQFSNSRSEMNVSTLELGDSALYLCASSWPTTSTDTQYFGPGTRLTVL.

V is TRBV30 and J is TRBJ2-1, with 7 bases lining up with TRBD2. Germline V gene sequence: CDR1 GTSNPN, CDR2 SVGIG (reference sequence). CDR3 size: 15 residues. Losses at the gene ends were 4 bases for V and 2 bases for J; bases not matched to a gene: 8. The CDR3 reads CAWKPQRGAYNEQFF. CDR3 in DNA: TGTGCCTGGAAACCTCAGCGGGGCGCCTACAATGAGCAGTTCTTC.

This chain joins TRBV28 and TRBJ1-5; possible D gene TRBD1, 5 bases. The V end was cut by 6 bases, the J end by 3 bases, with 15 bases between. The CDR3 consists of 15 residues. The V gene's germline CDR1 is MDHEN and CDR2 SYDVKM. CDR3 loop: CASSQRAGNNQPQHF. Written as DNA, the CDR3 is TGTGCCAGCAGCCAGCGGGCAGGGAACAATCAGCCCCAGCATTTT.

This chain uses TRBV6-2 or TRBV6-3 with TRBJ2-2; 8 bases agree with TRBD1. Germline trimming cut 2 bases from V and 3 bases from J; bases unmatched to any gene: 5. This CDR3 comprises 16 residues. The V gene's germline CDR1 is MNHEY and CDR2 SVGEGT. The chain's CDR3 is CASSYGSGGHTGELFF. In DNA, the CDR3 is TGTGCCAGCAGTTACGGGTCAGGGGGCCACACCGGGGAGCTGTTTTTT.

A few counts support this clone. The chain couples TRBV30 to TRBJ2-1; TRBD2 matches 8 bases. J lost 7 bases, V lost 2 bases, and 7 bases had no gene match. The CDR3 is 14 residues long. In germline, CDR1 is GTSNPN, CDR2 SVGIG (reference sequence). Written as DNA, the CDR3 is TGTGCCTGGAGTAACAGCGGGGGCCGGAATGAGCAGTTCTTC. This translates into CAWSNSGGRNEQFF.

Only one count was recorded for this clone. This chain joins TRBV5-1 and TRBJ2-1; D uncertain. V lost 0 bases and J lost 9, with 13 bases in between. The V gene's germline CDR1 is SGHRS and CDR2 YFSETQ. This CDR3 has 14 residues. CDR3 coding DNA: TGCGCCAGCAGCTTGGCCACCCCTGGTAGTGAGCAGTTCTTC. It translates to CASSLATPGSEQFF.

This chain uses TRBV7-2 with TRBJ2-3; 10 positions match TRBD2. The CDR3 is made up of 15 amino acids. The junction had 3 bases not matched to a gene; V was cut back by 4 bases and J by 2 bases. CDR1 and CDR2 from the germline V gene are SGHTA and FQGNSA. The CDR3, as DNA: TGTGCCAGCAGCTGGGGACTAGCGCACACAGATACGCAGTATTTT. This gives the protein CASSWGLAHTDTQYF.

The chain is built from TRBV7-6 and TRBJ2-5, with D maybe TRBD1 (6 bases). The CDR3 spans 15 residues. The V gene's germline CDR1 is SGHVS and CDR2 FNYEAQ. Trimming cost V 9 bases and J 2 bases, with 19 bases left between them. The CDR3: CASVKDRSAQETQYF. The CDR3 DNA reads TGTGCCAGTGTGAAAGACAGGTCGGCGCAAGAGACCCAGTACTTC.

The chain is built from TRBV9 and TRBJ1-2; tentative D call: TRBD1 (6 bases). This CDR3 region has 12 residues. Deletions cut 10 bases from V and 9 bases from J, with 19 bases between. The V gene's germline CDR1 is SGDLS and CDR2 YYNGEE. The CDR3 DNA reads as TGTGCCGGAACAGGGCTCTTAATTTGCTACACCTTC. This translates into CAGTGLLICYTF. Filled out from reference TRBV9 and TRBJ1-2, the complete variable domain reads DSGVTQTPKHLITATGQRVTLRCSPRSGDLSVYWYQQSLDQGLQFLIQYYNGEERAKGNILERFSAQQFPDLHSELNLSSLELGDSALYFCAGTGLLICYTFGSGTRLTVV.

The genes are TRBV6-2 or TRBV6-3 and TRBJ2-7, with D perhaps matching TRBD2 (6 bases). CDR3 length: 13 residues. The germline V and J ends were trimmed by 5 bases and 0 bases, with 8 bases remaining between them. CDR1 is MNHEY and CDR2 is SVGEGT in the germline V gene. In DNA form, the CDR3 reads TGTGCCAGCAGTACCGGGGGCTCCTACGAGCAGTACTTC. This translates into CASSTGGSYEQYF.

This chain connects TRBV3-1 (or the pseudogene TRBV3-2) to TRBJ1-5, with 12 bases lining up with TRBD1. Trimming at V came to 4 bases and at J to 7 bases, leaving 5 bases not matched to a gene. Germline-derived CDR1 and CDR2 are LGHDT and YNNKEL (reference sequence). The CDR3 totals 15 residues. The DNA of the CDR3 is TGTGCCAGCAGCCCAGGGACAGGGGGCGGCCAGCCCCAGCATTTT. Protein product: CASSPGTGGGQPQHF.

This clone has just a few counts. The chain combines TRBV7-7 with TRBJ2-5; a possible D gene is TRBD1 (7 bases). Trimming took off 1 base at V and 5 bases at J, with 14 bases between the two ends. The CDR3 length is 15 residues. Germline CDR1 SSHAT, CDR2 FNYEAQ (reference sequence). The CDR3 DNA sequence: TGTGCCAGCAGCTTAGGCCAGGGGGGCATGGAGACCCAGTACTTC. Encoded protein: CASSLGQGGMETQYF. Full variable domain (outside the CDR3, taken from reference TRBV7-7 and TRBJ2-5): GAGVSQSPRYKVTKRGQDVTLRCDPISSHATLYWYQQALGQGPEFLTYFNYEAQPDKSGLPSDRFSAERPEGSISTLTIQRTEQRDSAMYRCASSLGQGGMETQYFGPGTRLLVL.

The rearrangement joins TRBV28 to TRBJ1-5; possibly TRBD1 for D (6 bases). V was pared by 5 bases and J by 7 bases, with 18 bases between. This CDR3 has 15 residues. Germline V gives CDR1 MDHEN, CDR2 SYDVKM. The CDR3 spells CASSGNRELWQPQHF. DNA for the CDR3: TGTGCCAGCAGTGGGAACAGGGAACTGTGGCAGCCCCAGCATTTT.

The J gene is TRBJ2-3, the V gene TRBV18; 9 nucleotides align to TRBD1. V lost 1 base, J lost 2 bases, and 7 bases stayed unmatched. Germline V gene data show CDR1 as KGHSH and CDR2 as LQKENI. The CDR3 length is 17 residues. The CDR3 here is CASSPQTGGLNTDTQYF. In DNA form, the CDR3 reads TGTGCCAGCTCACCACAAACAGGGGGCCTGAACACAGATACGCAGTATTTT.